This T cell receptor beta chain stems from a study of T cell changes during pregnancy in multiple sclerosis. Trimming took 5 bases from V and 6 from J; bases not matched to a gene: 8. The CDR3 has 15 amino acids. Sequenced by immunoSEQ multiplex PCR; TCRdb stores in-frame clones only, minus some. The table has approximately 99,000 clones, 85% to 95% seen once. The J gene is TRBJ2-1, the V gene TRBV23-1, with 9 bases aligning to TRBD2. TRBV23-1 is reported as an ORF; its role is uncertain. The starting material was peripheral blood, obtained after pregnancy. This receptor was identified in a female donor with multiple sclerosis, enrolled in a pregnancy study. The CDR3 loop is CASSTGGRAGNEQFF. The DNA of the CDR3 is TGCGCCAGCAGTACCGGCGGGAGGGCCGGCAATGAGCAGTTCTTC.